These 17 T cell receptor beta chains were sequenced from one sample in a study of PD-L1 blockade in urothelial cancer. TCRdb keeps only in-frame clones here, not all; method: immunoSEQ multiplex PCR. The table lists roughly 27,000 clones, approximately 89% of them singletons. The input for sequencing was PBMCs, taken around atezolizumab (anti-PD-L1) treatment. These receptors were obtained from a man aged 50-59 years with urothelial cancer.

The rearrangement joins TRBV30 to TRBJ1-3; no clear D gene. CDR1 and CDR2 from the germline V gene are GTSNPN and SVGIG (reference sequence). V shed 0 bases and J shed 4 bases, with 10 bases lying between them. The CDR3 covers 14 residues. CDR3 nucleotide sequence: TGTGCCTGGAGTGTGGGCAGCCCGGGAAACACCATATATTTT. This sequence encodes CAWSVGSPGNTIYF.

This chain uses TRBV19 with TRBJ2-2, with 10 bases that match TRBD1. CDR3 size: 17 residues. CDR1 LNHDA and CDR2 SQIVND come from the germline V gene (reference sequence). The J segment lost 2 bases and the V segment lost 5 bases, leaving 8 bases of the junction unmatched. CDR3 amino acids: CASSVRDRGPNTGELFF. The CDR3 DNA is TGTGCCAGTAGTGTCCGGGACAGGGGACCTAACACCGGGGAGCTGTTTTTT.

This clone was seen a single time. The chain links TRBV5-6 to TRBJ2-5, with 9 nucleotides matching TRBD2. The V gene end was trimmed by 4 bases and the J gene end by 5 bases; junction bases not matched to a gene: 12. This CDR3 has 16 residues. The V gene's germline CDR1 is SGHDT and CDR2 YYEEEE. This CDR3 reads CASSTEGGGASETQYF. The DNA for the CDR3 is TGTGCCAGCAGCACGGAGGGCGGGGGGGCATCCGAGACCCAGTACTTC.

CDR3 amino acids: CASLFLARDTEAFF. Here the CDR3 DNA reads TGTGCCAGTCTGTTTCTGGCGAGGGACACTGAAGCTTTCTTT. The J gene is TRBJ1-1, the V gene TRBV6-1; D ambiguous. Trimming left V 9 bases short and J 3 bases short, with 17 bases between. The CDR3 totals 14 residues. CDR1 and CDR2 from the germline V gene are MNHNS and SASEGT.

The chain joins TRBV11-3 to TRBJ2-5; TRBD1 agrees at 10 bases. The CDR3 runs to 15 residues. Germline lookup yields CDR1 SGHNT and CDR2 YENEEA. The ends lost 5 bases at V and 4 bases at J; junction bases unmatched: 7. DNA of the CDR3: TGTGCCAGCAGCACCCGACAGGGGGCCTCAGAGACCCAGTACTTC. Translated, it gives CASSTRQGASETQYF.

Worth noting for this clone: No DNA is shown, since the ends of the CDR3 on it are uncertain; the CDR3 is the one TCRdb lists. The chain is built from TRBV28 and TRBJ2-5; TRBD2 is taken as the D call from the table, unchecked against the DNA. Germline values: CDR1 MDHEN, CDR2 SYDVKM. The CDR3 contains 14 residues when both ends are counted. The CDR3 spells CASSFLAGGETQYF.

V and J are TRBV12-5 and TRBJ2-7; D may be TRBD1 (5 bases). V lost 0 bases and J 5 bases, leaving 23 bases between the germline ends. Germline assignment: CDR1 LGHNT and CDR2 FRNRAP. The CDR3 spans 18 residues. The CDR3 region is CASGLVPLTLPGIHEQYF. The CDR3 DNA reads as TGTGCTAGTGGTTTGGTGCCTTTAACCCTTCCAGGGATCCACGAGCAGTACTTC.

The chain combines TRBV5-4 with TRBJ1-1; tentatively, D is TRBD1 (6 bases). The CDR3 length is 12 residues. Trimming shortened V by 5 bases and J by 1 base, and 6 bases separated the two germline ends. Germline loops: CDR1 SGHNT, CDR2 YYREEE (reference sequence). CDR3 in amino acids: CASRQGNTEAFF. The CDR3, as DNA: TGTGCCAGCAGACAGGGGAACACTGAAGCTTTCTTT.

This clone is judged medium-sized. V usage is TRBV7-8 and J usage is TRBJ1-2, with D maybe TRBD1 (5 bases). Germline CDR1 is SGHVS and CDR2 is FQNEAQ. Trimming shortened V by 1 base and J by 5 bases, and 14 bases separated the two germline ends. The CDR3 consists of 15 residues. For the CDR3, the DNA is TGTGCCAGCAGCTTAGTACCGCAGGGCCAGTATGGCTACACCTTC. Encoded protein: CASSLVPQGQYGYTF.

The CDR3 DNA reads TGCGCCAGCAGCTTGGAAGGGGTGGAGGAAAAACTGTTTTTT. It codes for CASSLEGVEEKLFF. The genes are TRBV5-1 and TRBJ1-4; tentative D call: TRBD1 (5 bases). V was trimmed by 0 bases and J by 8 bases, leaving 11 bases between them. The germline CDR1 and CDR2 sequences are SGHRS and YFSETQ. The CDR3 spans 14 residues.

This rearrangement joins TRBV30 to TRBJ1-5; maybe TRBD1 (5 bases). The CDR3 loop spans 15 amino acids. The germline gives CDR1 GTSNPN, CDR2 SVGIG (reference sequence). V was cut by 2 bases and J by 6 bases, with 17 bases left in between. Here the CDR3 reads CAWSSKGNGAQPQHF. As DNA, the CDR3 is TGTGCCTGGAGTAGTAAGGGAAATGGGGCTCAGCCCCAGCATTTT.

The J gene is TRBJ2-7, the V gene TRBV29-1; 9 positions agree with TRBD1. The V gene end was trimmed by 8 bases and the J gene end by 6 bases; junction bases not matched to a gene: 11. The CDR3 has 13 residues. Per the germline V gene, CDR1 is SQVTM and CDR2 is ANQGSEA. The DNA for the CDR3 is TGCAGCTCAAAGGACAGGGGACATCCCGAGCAGTACTTC. This sequence encodes CSSKDRGHPEQYF.

This chain joins TRBV14 and TRBJ1-2; the D is unclear. Germline V lookup: CDR1 SGHDN, CDR2 FVKESK. V was clipped by 1 base and J by 7 bases, with 10 bases between them. The CDR3 spans 13 residues. The CDR3 region has the DNA TGTGCCAGCAGCCAAGTACAGAGCGGTGGCTACACCTTC. Translation gives CASSQVQSGGYTF.

The CDR3 spells CASSLGTSGRLGTDTQYF. The CDR3 nucleotides are TGCGCCAGCAGCTTGGGGACTAGCGGGAGACTCGGCACAGATACGCAGTATTTT. This chain uses TRBV5-1 with TRBJ2-3, with 13 bases matching TRBD2. Germline V gene data show CDR1 as SGHRS and CDR2 as YFSETQ. This CDR3 has 18 amino acids. V shed 0 bases, J shed 1 base, and the junction held 5 bases outside the gene matches.

J is TRBJ2-5 and V is TRBV29-1, with D perhaps TRBD2 (6 bases). This CDR3 has 13 residues. The germline CDR1 and CDR2 sequences are SQVTM and ANQGSEA. Trimming removed 4 bases at V and 5 bases at J, with 14 bases between. Here the CDR3 DNA reads TGCAGCGTTGCCACTAGCTACGAGGAGACCCAGTACTTC. Its translation: CSVATSYEETQYF.

The chain links TRBV7-8 to TRBJ2-4; TRBD1 might be the D (6 bases). V shed 0 bases and J shed 4 bases, with 13 bases lying between them. This CDR3 has 16 amino acids. CDR1 SGHVS and CDR2 FQNEAQ come from the germline V gene. This CDR3 is CASSLAGPGTKNIQYF. The CDR3 coding sequence is TGTGCCAGCAGCTTAGCGGGGCCAGGGACAAAAAACATTCAGTACTTC.

The V gene is TRBV19, the J gene TRBJ1-1; D is unresolved. Per the germline V gene, CDR1 is LNHDA and CDR2 is SQIVND (reference sequence). This CDR3 region has 13 residues. V was shortened by 7 bases and J by 1 base, with 10 bases between the two germline ends. CDR3 sequence: CASTPPGNTEAFF. The CDR3 region has the DNA TGTGCCAGTACCCCCCCAGGGAACACTGAAGCTTTCTTT.